Only a few counts were recorded for the clone carrying this TCR beta chain. Its antigen is as yet unknown. The assay was immunoSEQ multiplex PCR, and TCRdb's table has in-frame clones only and misses some. Of around 53,000 clones detected, around 83% appear once; the ten largest clones hold approximately 31%. The data originate from a study of lymphopenia after photon versus proton radiotherapy. Study findings and constraints: Relative stability marked proton patients; photon patients lost diversity and naive cells. A bigger post-nadir fall in TCR diversity correlated inversely with survival time in deceased patients. After the lymphocyte nadir, photon-treated repertoires showed oligoclonal expansion, especially of CD8+ Temra cells.

The V gene lost 0 bases and the J gene lost 8 bases, with 11 bases spanning the gap. CDR3 size: 14 residues. Germline CDR1 SGHRS, CDR2 YFSETQ. The chain uses TRBV5-1 and TRBJ1-4, with D unclear. The receptor was derived from a man aged 50 to 59 with gastric cancer. Sequenced material: peripheral blood, taken from a patient treated with photon-based radiotherapy. CDR3 in amino acids: CASSLELGGEKLFF. In DNA, the CDR3 is TGCGCCAGCAGCTTGGAACTGGGTGGGGAAAAACTGTTTTTT.